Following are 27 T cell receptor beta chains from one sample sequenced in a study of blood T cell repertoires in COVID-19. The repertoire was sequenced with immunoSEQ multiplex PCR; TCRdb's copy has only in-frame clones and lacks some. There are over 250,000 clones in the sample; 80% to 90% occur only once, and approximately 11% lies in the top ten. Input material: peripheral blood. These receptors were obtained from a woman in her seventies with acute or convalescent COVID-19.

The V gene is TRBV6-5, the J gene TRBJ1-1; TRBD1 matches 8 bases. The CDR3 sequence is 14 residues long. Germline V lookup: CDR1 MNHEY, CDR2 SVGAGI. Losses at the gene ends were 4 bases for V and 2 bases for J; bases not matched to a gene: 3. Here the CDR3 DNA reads TGTGCCAGCAGTTCTGGACAGGGTAACACTGAAGCTTTCTTT. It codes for CASSSGQGNTEAFF.

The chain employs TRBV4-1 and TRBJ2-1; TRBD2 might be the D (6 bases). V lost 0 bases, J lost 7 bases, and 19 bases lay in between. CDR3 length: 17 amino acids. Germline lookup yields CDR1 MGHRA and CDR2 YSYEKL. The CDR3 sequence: CASSQDLGRGAGNEQFF. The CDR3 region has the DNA TGCGCCAGCAGCCAAGATCTGGGGCGGGGTGCGGGGAATGAGCAGTTCTTC.

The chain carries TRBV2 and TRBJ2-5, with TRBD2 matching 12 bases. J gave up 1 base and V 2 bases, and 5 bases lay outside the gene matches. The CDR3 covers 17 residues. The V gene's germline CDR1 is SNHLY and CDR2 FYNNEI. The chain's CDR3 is CASSERLAGAIQETQYF. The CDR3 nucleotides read TGTGCCAGCAGTGAACGACTAGCGGGGGCCATCCAAGAGACCCAGTACTTC.

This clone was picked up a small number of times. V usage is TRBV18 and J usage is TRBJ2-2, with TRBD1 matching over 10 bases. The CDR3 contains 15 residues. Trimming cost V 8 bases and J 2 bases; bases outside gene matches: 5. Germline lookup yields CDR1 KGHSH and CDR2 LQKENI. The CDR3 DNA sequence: TGTGCCAGCAACCGGGACAGGGGAAACACCGGGGAGCTGTTTTTT. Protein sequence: CASNRDRGNTGELFF.

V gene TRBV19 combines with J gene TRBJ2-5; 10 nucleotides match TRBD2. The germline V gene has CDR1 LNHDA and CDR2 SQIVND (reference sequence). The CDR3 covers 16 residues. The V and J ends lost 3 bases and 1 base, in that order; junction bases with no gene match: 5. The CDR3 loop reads CASSINSGGSQETQYF. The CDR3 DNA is TGTGCCAGTAGTATCAATAGCGGGGGGTCCCAAGAGACCCAGTACTTC.

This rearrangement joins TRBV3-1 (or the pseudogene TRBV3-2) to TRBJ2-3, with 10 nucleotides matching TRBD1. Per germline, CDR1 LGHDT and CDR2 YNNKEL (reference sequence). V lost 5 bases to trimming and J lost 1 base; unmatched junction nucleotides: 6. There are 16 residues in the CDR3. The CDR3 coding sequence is TGTGCCAGCAGCTCGTCCGGGACAGGGGGCACAGATACGCAGTATTTT. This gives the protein CASSSSGTGGTDTQYF.

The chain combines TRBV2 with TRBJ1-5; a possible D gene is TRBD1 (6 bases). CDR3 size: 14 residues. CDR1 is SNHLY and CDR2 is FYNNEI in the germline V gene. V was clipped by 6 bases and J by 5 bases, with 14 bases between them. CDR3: CASSGGQNHQPQHF. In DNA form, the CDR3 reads TGTGCCAGCAGCGGAGGACAGAATCATCAGCCCCAGCATTTT.

CDR3 DNA sequence: TGTGCCAGCAGCTTAGGTCTCTACACAGATACGCAGTATTTT. Amino acids: CASSLGLYTDTQYF. The rearrangement joins TRBV11-2 to TRBJ2-3; D uncertain. V gave up 1 base and J gave up 2 bases, with 7 bases separating them. The CDR3 has 14 amino acids. CDR1 is SGHAT and CDR2 is FQNNGV in the germline V gene.

The CDR3 nucleotides read TGTGCCAGCAGCTTGTCGGTTTCGGGGGAGCCCCAGCATTTT. Encoded protein: CASSLSVSGEPQHF. The rearrangement joins TRBV7-9 to TRBJ1-5; a possible D gene is TRBD1 (5 bases). V lost 3 bases and J lost 8, with 14 bases in between. CDR1 is SEHNR and CDR2 is FQNEAQ in the germline V gene (reference sequence). CDR3 length: 14 amino acids.

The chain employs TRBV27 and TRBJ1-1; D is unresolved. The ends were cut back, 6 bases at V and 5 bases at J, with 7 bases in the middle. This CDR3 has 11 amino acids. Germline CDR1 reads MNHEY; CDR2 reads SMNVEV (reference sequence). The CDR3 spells CASRAGTEAFF. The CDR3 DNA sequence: TGTGCCAGCAGGGCGGGGACTGAAGCTTTCTTT.

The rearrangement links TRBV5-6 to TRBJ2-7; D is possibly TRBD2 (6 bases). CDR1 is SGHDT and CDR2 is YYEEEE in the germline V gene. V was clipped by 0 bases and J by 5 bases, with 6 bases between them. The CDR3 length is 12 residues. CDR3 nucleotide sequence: TGTGCCAGCAGCTTGGGGAGGGACGAGCAGTACTTC. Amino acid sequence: CASSLGRDEQYF.

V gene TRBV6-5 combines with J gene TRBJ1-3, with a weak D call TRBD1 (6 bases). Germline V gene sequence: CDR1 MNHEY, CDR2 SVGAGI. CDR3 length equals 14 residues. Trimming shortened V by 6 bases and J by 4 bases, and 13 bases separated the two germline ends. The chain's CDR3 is CASSPLGQGNTIYF. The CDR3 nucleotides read TGTGCCAGCAGCCCACTGGGACAAGGAAACACCATATATTTT.

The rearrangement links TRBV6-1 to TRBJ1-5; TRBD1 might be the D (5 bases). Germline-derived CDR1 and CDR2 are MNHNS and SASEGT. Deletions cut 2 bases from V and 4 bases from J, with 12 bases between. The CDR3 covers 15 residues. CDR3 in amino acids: CASSESWGPNQPQHF. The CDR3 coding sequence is TGTGCCAGCAGTGAAAGCTGGGGCCCTAATCAGCCCCAGCATTTT.

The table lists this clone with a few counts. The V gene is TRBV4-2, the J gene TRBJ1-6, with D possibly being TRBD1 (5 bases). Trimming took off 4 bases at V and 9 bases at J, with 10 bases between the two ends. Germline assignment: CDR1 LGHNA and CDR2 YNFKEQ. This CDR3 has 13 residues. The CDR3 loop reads CASSPRGGSPLHF. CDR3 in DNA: TGTGCCAGCAGCCCACGCGGGGGTTCACCCCTCCACTTT.

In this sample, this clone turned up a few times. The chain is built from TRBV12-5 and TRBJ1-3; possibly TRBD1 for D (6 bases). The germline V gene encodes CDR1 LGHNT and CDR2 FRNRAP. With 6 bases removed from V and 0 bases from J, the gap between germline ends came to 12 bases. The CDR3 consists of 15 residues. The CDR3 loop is CASGLDRTSGNTIYF. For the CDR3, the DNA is TGTGCTAGTGGGCTAGACAGGACCTCTGGAAACACCATATATTTT.

The CDR3 region is CASSYTSPLRGTEAFF. In nucleotides, the CDR3 is TGTGCCAGCAGTTATACTAGCCCCCTGAGAGGCACTGAAGCTTTCTTT. The V and J genes are TRBV6-2 or TRBV6-3 and TRBJ1-1; no reliable D call. The CDR3 contains 16 residues. Trimming pared 3 bases from V and 4 bases from J, leaving 18 bases between. The V gene's germline CDR1 is MNHEY and CDR2 SVGEGT.

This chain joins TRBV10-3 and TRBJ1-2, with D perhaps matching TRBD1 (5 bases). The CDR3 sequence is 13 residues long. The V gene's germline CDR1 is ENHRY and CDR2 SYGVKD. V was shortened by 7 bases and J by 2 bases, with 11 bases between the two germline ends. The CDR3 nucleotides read TGTGCCATCACAGCGGGACTGAACTATGGCTACACCTTC. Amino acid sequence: CAITAGLNYGYTF.

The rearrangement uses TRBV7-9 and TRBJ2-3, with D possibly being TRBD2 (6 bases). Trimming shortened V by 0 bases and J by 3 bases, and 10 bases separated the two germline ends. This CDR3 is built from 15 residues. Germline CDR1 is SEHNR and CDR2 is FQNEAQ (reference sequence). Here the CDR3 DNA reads TGTGCCAGCAGCTTAGCCGCGGGGTCTACAGATACGCAGTATTTT. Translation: CASSLAAGSTDTQYF.

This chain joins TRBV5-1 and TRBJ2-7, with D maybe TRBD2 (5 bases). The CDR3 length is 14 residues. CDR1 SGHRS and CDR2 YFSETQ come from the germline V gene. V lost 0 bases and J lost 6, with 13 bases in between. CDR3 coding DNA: TGCGCCAGCAGCTTGGAACTAGTTATGAGCGAGCAGTACTTC. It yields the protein CASSLELVMSEQYF.

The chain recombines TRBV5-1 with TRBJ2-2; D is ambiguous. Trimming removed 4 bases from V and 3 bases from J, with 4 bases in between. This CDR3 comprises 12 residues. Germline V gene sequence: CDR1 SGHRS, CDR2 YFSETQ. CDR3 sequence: CASSRDTGELFF. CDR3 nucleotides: TGCGCCAGCAGCAGAGACACCGGGGAGCTGTTTTTT.

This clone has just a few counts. CDR3 sequence reads: CASSVNRDSPLHF. The CDR3 DNA reads as TGTGCCAGCAGCGTAAACAGGGATTCACCCCTCCACTTT. V gene TRBV3-1 (or the pseudogene TRBV3-2) combines with J gene TRBJ1-6, with a possible D match to TRBD1 (6 bases). Trimming removed 5 bases at V and 8 bases at J, with 10 bases between. This CDR3 is 13 amino acids long. Germline lookup yields CDR1 LGHDT and CDR2 YNNKEL (reference sequence).

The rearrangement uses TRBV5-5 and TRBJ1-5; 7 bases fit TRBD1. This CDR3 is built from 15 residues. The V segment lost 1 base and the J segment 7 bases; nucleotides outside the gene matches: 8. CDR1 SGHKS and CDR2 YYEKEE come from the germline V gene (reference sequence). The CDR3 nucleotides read TGTGCCAGCAGCTTGACAGGGGTCCTAAGGCAGCCCCAGCATTTT. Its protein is CASSLTGVLRQPQHF.

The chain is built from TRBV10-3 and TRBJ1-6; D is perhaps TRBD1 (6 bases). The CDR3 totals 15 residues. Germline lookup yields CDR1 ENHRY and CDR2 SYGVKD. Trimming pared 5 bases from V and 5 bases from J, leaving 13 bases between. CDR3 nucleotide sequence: TGTGCCATCAGTATCCGGGACATCGATAATTCACCCCTCCACTTT. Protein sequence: CAISIRDIDNSPLHF.

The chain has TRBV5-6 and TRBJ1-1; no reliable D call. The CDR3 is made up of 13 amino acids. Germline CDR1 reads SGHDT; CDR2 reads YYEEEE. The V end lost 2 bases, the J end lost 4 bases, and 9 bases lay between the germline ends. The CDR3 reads CASSLKLRTEAFF. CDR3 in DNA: TGTGCCAGCAGCTTAAAACTACGCACTGAAGCTTTCTTT.

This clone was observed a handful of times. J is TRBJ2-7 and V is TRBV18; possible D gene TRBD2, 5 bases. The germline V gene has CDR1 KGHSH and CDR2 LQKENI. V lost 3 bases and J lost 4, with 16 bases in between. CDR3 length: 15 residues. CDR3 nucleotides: TGTGCCAGCTCACCCGAAAGGGAGCGGCGGTACGAGCAGTACTTC. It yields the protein CASSPERERRYEQYF.

This chain's CDR3 is CASSLAQEETQYF. The CDR3 DNA is TGCGCCAGCAGCTTGGCACAGGAAGAGACCCAGTACTTC. The V call is TRBV5-1, the J call TRBJ2-5; D may be TRBD1 (5 bases). V was clipped by 0 bases and J by 3 bases, with 6 bases between them. Germline CDR1 reads SGHRS; CDR2 reads YFSETQ. This CDR3 is 13 amino acids long.

CDR3 loop: CASSRWRGGMTGELFF. DNA of the CDR3: TGTGCCAGCAGCCGGTGGCGGGGGGGTATGACCGGGGAGCTGTTTTTT. The J gene is TRBJ2-2, the V gene TRBV11-2, with 9 bases fitting TRBD2. The CDR3 length is 16 residues. V was clipped by 5 bases and J by 5 bases; unmatched bases: 9. Germline CDR1 reads SGHAT; CDR2 reads FQNNGV.